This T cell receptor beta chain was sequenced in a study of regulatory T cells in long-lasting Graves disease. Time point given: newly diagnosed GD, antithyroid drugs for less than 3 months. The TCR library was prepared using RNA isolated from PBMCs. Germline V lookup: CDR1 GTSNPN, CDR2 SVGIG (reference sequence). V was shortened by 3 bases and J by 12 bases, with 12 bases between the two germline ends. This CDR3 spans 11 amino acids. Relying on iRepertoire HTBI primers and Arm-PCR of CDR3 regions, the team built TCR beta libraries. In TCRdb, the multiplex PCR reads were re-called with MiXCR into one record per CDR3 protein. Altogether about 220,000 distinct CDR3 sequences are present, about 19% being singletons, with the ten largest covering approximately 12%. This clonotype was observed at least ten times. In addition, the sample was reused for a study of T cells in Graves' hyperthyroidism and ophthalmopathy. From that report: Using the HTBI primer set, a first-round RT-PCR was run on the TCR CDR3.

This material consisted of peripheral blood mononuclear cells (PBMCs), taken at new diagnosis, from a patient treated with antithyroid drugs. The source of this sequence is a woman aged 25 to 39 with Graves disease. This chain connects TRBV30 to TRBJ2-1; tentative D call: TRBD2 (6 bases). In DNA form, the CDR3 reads TGTGCCTGGAGCCCGGACTATCGGCAGTTCTTC. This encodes CAWSPDYRQFF.